One and the same sample provided the 29 T cell receptor beta chains below, sequenced in a study of blood T cell repertoires in COVID-19. The method was immunoSEQ multiplex PCR; TCRdb's version includes in-frame clones alone and lacks a portion of them. The sample holds about 210,000 clones, around four fifths seen once. Material for sequencing was peripheral blood. These receptors originate from a woman in her thirties or forties with active or convalescent COVID-19.

The count of this clone is one. The chain carries TRBV9 and TRBJ2-5, with D maybe TRBD2 (6 bases). CDR3 length: 15 amino acids. V was pared by 2 bases and J by 5 bases, with 16 bases between. Germline-derived CDR1 and CDR2 are SGDLS and YYNGEE. The CDR3 nucleotides read TGTGCCAGCAGCGTCGGGACTGCCCCGCGGGAGACCCAGTACTTC. It specifies CASSVGTAPRETQYF.

CDR3 protein: CASSQGTGIGYTF. The CDR3 DNA reads as TGTGCCAGCAGCCAAGGGACAGGGATTGGCTACACCTTC. The gene calls are TRBV3-1 (or the pseudogene TRBV3-2) and TRBJ1-2; 8 bases map to TRBD1. Germline trimming cut 1 base from V and 7 bases from J; bases unmatched to any gene: 2. This CDR3 contains 13 residues. The germline V gene has CDR1 LGHDT and CDR2 YNNKEL (reference sequence).

The CDR3 loop reads CASQVGGLSGYTF. CDR3 DNA sequence: TGTGCCAGCCAAGTCGGGGGGCTCAGTGGCTACACCTTC. The J gene is TRBJ1-2, the V gene TRBV12-3 or TRBV12-4; possibly TRBD1 for D (6 bases). This CDR3 is built from 13 residues. Trimming shortened V by 8 bases and J by 7 bases, and 17 bases separated the two germline ends.

On this clone: One end of the junction varies from germline; a read error may be responsible. This sequence joins TRBV28 and TRBJ2-3; 7 bases align to TRBD1. CDR3 length: 15 amino acids. Germline values: CDR1 MDHEN, CDR2 SYDVKM. Written as DNA, the CDR3 is TGTGCCAGCGGTTTTAGGACAGGCCGCACAGATACGCAGTATTTT. Translation gives CASGFRTGRTDTQYF.

The chain uses TRBV30 and TRBJ1-4; no definite D call. Trimming cost V 5 bases and J 5 bases, with 12 bases left between them. The CDR3 consists of 13 residues. The germline gives CDR1 GTSNPN, CDR2 SVGIG (reference sequence). The CDR3 bases are TGTGCCTGGGAAGCGAGTGGAAATGAAAAACTGTTTTTT. It specifies CAWEASGNEKLFF. The full variable domain, rest sourced from reference TRBV30 and TRBJ1-4, is SQTIHQWPATLVQPVGSPLSLECTVEGTSNPNLYWYRQAAGRGLQLLFYSVGIGQISSEVPQNLSASRPQDRQFILSSKKLLLSDSGFYLCAWEASGNEKLFFGSGTQLSVL.

J is TRBJ2-1 and V is TRBV7-9; 11 positions match TRBD2. This CDR3 spans 15 amino acids. V lost 4 bases, J lost 3 bases, and 2 bases stayed unmatched. CDR1 and CDR2 (germline): SEHNR, FQNEAQ (reference sequence). CDR3 protein: CASSSGTSGYNEQFF. CDR3 nucleotides: TGTGCCAGCAGCTCCGGGACTAGCGGCTACAATGAGCAGTTCTTC. The whole variable domain, filled in from reference TRBV7-9 and TRBJ2-1, reads DTGVSQNPRHKITKRGQNVTFRCDPISEHNRLYWYRQTLGQGPEFLTYFQNEAQLEKSRLLSDRFSAERPKGSFSTLEIQRTEQGDSAMYLCASSSGTSGYNEQFFGPGTRLTVL.

This clone was seen only once. This CDR3 is CASSIPEGGEQFF. For the CDR3, the DNA is TGTGCCAGTAGTATCCCGGAGGGTGGGGAGCAGTTCTTC. The V and J genes are TRBV19 and TRBJ2-1, with D perhaps TRBD2 (6 bases). Deletions cut 3 bases from V and 10 bases from J, with 13 bases between. The CDR3 sequence is 13 residues long. Looked up from germline, CDR1 is LNHDA and CDR2 is SQIVND (reference sequence).

This clone occurred once. The chain joins TRBV10-3 to TRBJ1-2, with no clear D. Germline CDR1 ENHRY, CDR2 SYGVKD. Trimming left V 8 bases short and J 4 bases short, with 17 bases between. The CDR3 has 14 amino acids. This CDR3 reads CAIVQATYPYGYTF. The CDR3 nucleotides read TGTGCCATCGTCCAGGCGACGTACCCCTATGGCTACACCTTC.

The gene calls are TRBV30 and TRBJ1-5; 8 nucleotides align to TRBD1. Losses at the gene ends were 2 bases for V and 3 bases for J; bases not matched to a gene: 6. This CDR3 is built from 15 residues. Germline assignment: CDR1 GTSNPN and CDR2 SVGIG (reference sequence). CDR3 region: CAWSRTGGDNQPQHF. In nucleotides, the CDR3 is TGTGCCTGGAGTAGAACAGGGGGGGACAATCAGCCCCAGCATTTT.

V usage is TRBV11-3 and J usage is TRBJ1-5; 9 bases agree with TRBD1. J gave up 3 bases and V 2 bases, and 2 bases lay outside the gene matches. Per germline, CDR1 SGHNT and CDR2 YENEEA. This CDR3 has 15 amino acids. CDR3 sequence: CASSLTGGLNQPQHF. The DNA of the CDR3 is TGTGCCAGCAGCTTAACAGGGGGCCTCAATCAGCCCCAGCATTTT.

This chain connects TRBV9 to TRBJ2-3; 15 nucleotides align to TRBD2. V lost 4 bases and J lost 8; bases outside the gene matches: 11. The CDR3 runs 17 residues. CDR1 and CDR2 (germline): SGDLS, YYNGEE. The CDR3 DNA follows: TGTGCCAGCAGCCACCGGACTAGCGGGGGGGCCATGCTTACGCAGTATTTT. Amino acid sequence: CASSHRTSGGAMLTQYF. Based on the CDR3 plus reference TRBV9 and TRBJ2-3, the full variable domain is DSGVTQTPKHLITATGQRVTLRCSPRSGDLSVYWYQQSLDQGLQFLIQYYNGEERAKGNILERFSAQQFPDLHSELNLSSLELGDSALYFCASSHRTSGGAMLTQYFGPGTRLTVL.

This clone was detected only a few times. The chain couples TRBV30 to TRBJ1-2; 10 bases line up with TRBD1. The CDR3 covers 13 residues. Trimming cost V 5 bases and J 4 bases; bases outside gene matches: 4. Germline CDR1 is GTSNPN and CDR2 is SVGIG (reference sequence). The CDR3 DNA is TGTGCCTGGGGGGACAGGGGTGTCTATGGCTACACCTTC. Translation gives CAWGDRGVYGYTF.

This clone has more than one count but fewer than ten. V gene TRBV5-4 combines with J gene TRBJ1-1; D is unclear. Trimming stripped 3 bases from V and 0 bases from J, with 3 bases between. Germline CDR1 and CDR2: SGHNT and YYREEE (reference sequence). CDR3 length: 12 residues. The DNA for the CDR3 is TGTGCCAGCAGCTCAATGAACACTGAAGCTTTCTTT. Its protein product is CASSSMNTEAFF.

The CDR3 loop is CASIVRDRTSEQYF. CDR3 DNA sequence: TGTGCCAGCATTGTCCGGGACAGAACCAGCGAGCAGTACTTC. The chain combines TRBV6-4 with TRBJ2-7, with 7 bases fitting TRBD1. V shed 7 bases and J 6 bases; nucleotides not matched to a gene: 12. The germline V gene encodes CDR1 MRHNA and CDR2 SNTAGT. This CDR3 comprises 14 residues.

The V call is TRBV29-1, the J call TRBJ2-7; the match to TRBD1 covers 10 bases. Germline assignment: CDR1 SQVTM and CDR2 ANQGSEA. There are 12 residues in the CDR3. V lost 6 bases, J lost 9 bases, and 8 bases stayed unmatched. Here the CDR3 reads CSVMTGGGRQYF. The CDR3 nucleotides read TGCAGCGTAATGACAGGGGGCGGAAGGCAGTACTTC.

The chain is built from TRBV2 and TRBJ2-3; 8 positions match TRBD2. The germline gives CDR1 SNHLY, CDR2 FYNNEI. The CDR3 loop spans 16 amino acids. Trimming took 2 bases from V and 4 from J; bases not matched to a gene: 8. CDR3 region: CASSERGSGTPDTQYF. CDR3 bases: TGTGCCAGCAGTGAAAGGGGTAGCGGGACCCCAGATACGCAGTATTTT.

The chain carries TRBV2 and TRBJ1-5; possibly TRBD1 for D (5 bases). This CDR3 comprises 16 residues. Germline V gene sequence: CDR1 SNHLY, CDR2 FYNNEI. V shed 2 bases and J shed 6 bases, with 17 bases lying between them. The CDR3 spells CASSELVSGFPQPQHF. In nucleotides, the CDR3 is TGTGCCAGCAGTGAATTAGTATCAGGGTTCCCTCAGCCCCAGCATTTT.

Remarks on this clone: The same CDR3 also results from other DNA sequences found in this sample. The J gene is TRBJ1-4, the V gene TRBV30; D not resolved. The CDR3 spans 11 residues. Trimming removed 1 base from V and 7 bases from J, with 4 bases in between. Germline CDR1 is GTSNPN and CDR2 is SVGIG (reference sequence). The CDR3 DNA reads as TGTGCCTGGAGTGCGGGTGAAAAACTGTTTTTT. It is translated as CAWSAGEKLFF. Combining the CDR3 with reference TRBV30 and TRBJ1-4 gives the whole variable domain SQTIHQWPATLVQPVGSPLSLECTVEGTSNPNLYWYRQAAGRGLQLLFYSVGIGQISSEVPQNLSASRPQDRQFILSSKKLLLSDSGFYLCAWSAGEKLFFGSGTQLSVL.

V gene TRBV6-2 or TRBV6-3 combines with J gene TRBJ1-6; 7 bases fit TRBD1. V shed 6 bases, J shed 9 bases, and the junction held 5 bases outside the gene matches. Germline-derived CDR1 and CDR2 are MNHEY and SVGEGT. CDR3 size: 13 residues. The CDR3 is CASSRDSASPLHF. Here the CDR3 DNA reads TGTGCCAGCAGCAGGGACAGCGCTTCACCCCTCCACTTT.

CDR3 region: CASSEAGSGQGGSPLHF. Written as DNA, the CDR3 is TGTGCCAGCAGTGAAGCGGGCTCGGGACAGGGGGGTTCACCCCTCCACTTT. The chain links TRBV2 to TRBJ1-6, with 11 bases aligning to TRBD1. V shed 0 bases and J 9 bases; nucleotides not matched to a gene: 7. Germline-derived CDR1 and CDR2 are SNHLY and FYNNEI. This CDR3 contains 17 residues. The full variable domain, its missing parts supplied by reference TRBV2 and TRBJ1-6, is EPEVTQTPSHQVTQMGQEVILRCVPISNHLYFYWYRQILGQKVEFLVSFYNNEISEKSEIFDDQFSVERPDGSNFTLKIRSTKLEDSAMYFCASSEAGSGQGGSPLHFGNGTRLTVT.

J is TRBJ1-2 and V is TRBV28; 9 nucleotides align to TRBD1. CDR3 length equals 13 residues. Per the germline V gene, CDR1 is MDHEN and CDR2 is SYDVKM. V shed 6 bases and J 7 bases; nucleotides not matched to a gene: 6. The CDR3 is CASSRGQGGGYTF. CDR3 bases: TGTGCCAGCAGCCGGGGACAGGGTGGTGGCTACACCTTC.

The chain has TRBV2 and TRBJ1-5; 9 nucleotides line up with TRBD1. V lost 5 bases, J lost 4 bases, and 3 bases stayed unmatched. CDR3 size: 14 residues. In germline, CDR1 is SNHLY, CDR2 FYNNEI. CDR3 sequence: CASSTGTGNQPQHF. CDR3 sequence (DNA): TGTGCCAGCAGTACCGGGACAGGGAATCAGCCCCAGCATTTT.

This chain links TRBV30 with TRBJ2-2; TRBD1 matches 9 bases. The V and J ends lost 6 bases and 7 bases, in that order; junction bases with no gene match: 9. Germline CDR1 is GTSNPN and CDR2 is SVGIG (reference sequence). This CDR3 comprises 14 residues. The CDR3 bases are TGTGCCTGTCAGGGACAGGGAATTAACGGGGAGCTGTTTTTT. Its protein product is CACQGQGINGELFF.

The chain carries TRBV5-4 and TRBJ2-1; TRBD2 aligns across 7 bases. Losses at the gene ends were 3 bases for V and 10 bases for J; bases not matched to a gene: 13. The CDR3 covers 15 residues. From germline, CDR1 is SGHNT and CDR2 YYREEE (reference sequence). CDR3 loop: CASSSPLLAHGEQFF. CDR3 bases: TGTGCCAGCAGCTCGCCTTTACTAGCGCATGGGGAGCAGTTCTTC. The full variable domain, its missing parts supplied by reference TRBV5-4 and TRBJ2-1, is ETGVTQSPTHLIKTRGQQVTLRCSSQSGHNTVSWYQQALGQGPQFIFQYYREEENGRGNFPPRFSGLQFPNYSSELNVNALELDDSALYLCASSSPLLAHGEQFFGPGTRLTVL.

V gene TRBV5-1 combines with J gene TRBJ1-2, with a possible D match to TRBD1 (6 bases). Per the germline V gene, CDR1 is SGHRS and CDR2 is YFSETQ. Trimming took 0 bases from V and 7 from J, leaving 13 bases between them. CDR3 length: 14 amino acids. As DNA, the CDR3 is TGCGCCAGCAGCTTGGACAGGGTTGAGTTTGGCTACACCTTC. Its translation is CASSLDRVEFGYTF.

The chain recombines TRBV27 with TRBJ1-5; 9 nucleotides match TRBD1. There are 16 residues in the CDR3. In germline, CDR1 is MNHEY, CDR2 SMNVEV (reference sequence). V gave up 5 bases and J gave up 6 bases; unmatched junction bases: 11. This CDR3 is CASSPKQGAAGQPQHF. The CDR3 bases are TGTGCCAGCAGTCCAAAACAGGGGGCGGCGGGTCAGCCCCAGCATTTT.

This clone has a single count. The rearrangement links TRBV28 to TRBJ1-3; maybe TRBD1 (6 bases). Germline assignment: CDR1 MDHEN and CDR2 SYDVKM. V was pared by 6 bases and J by 0 bases, with 12 bases between. This CDR3 spans 15 amino acids. The CDR3 DNA is TGTGCCAGCAGCCCCCGACAGGACTCTGGAAACACCATATATTTT. It specifies CASSPRQDSGNTIYF.

The chain uses TRBV11-2 and TRBJ1-2, with D maybe TRBD1 (5 bases). V gave up 5 bases and J gave up 2 bases, with 18 bases separating them. CDR1 SGHAT and CDR2 FQNNGV come from the germline V gene. CDR3 size: 16 residues. CDR3 in DNA: TGTGCCAGCAGCGACCAAGCAGGGAATGAGAACTATGGCTACACCTTC. Amino acid sequence: CASSDQAGNENYGYTF.

The V gene is TRBV11-2, the J gene TRBJ1-2; D may be TRBD1 (6 bases). The CDR3 contains 15 residues. Trimming pared 8 bases from V and 4 bases from J, leaving 20 bases between. Germline V lookup: CDR1 SGHAT, CDR2 FQNNGV. The CDR3 bases are TGTGCCAGCCGCCAGAGTGGGGGGGCCTCCTATGGCTACACCTTC. This encodes CASRQSGGASYGYTF.